These 10 T cell receptor beta chains came from one sample sequenced in a study of long-term antiretroviral therapy in people with HIV. At survey level, the immunoSEQ assay was run in its v3.0 version. Some clones are missing from TCRdb's copy, which holds only in-frame ones; the method was immunoSEQ multiplex PCR. The data show approximately 36,000 clones, with roughly 82% seen just once and under 7.5% held by the top ten. Sequences were derived from unsorted PBMCs, sampled 0.6 years after starting antiretroviral therapy. The receptors come from a man younger than 30 with HIV.

Only a few counts were recorded for this clone. V and J are TRBV5-1 and TRBJ2-7; D is unresolved. Germline V gene lookup returns CDR1 SGHRS and CDR2 YFSETQ. The V end was cut by 7 bases, the J end by 5 bases, with 10 bases between. This CDR3 contains 11 residues. The CDR3 DNA is TGCGCCAGCTCTGCCAAGGACGAGCAGTACTTC. Amino acids: CASSAKDEQYF.

The chain links TRBV7-9 to TRBJ2-1; 13 nucleotides align to TRBD2. The CDR3 contains 16 residues. Germline values: CDR1 SEHNR, CDR2 FQNEAQ (reference sequence). V lost 0 bases, J lost 5 bases, and 1 base stayed unmatched. The CDR3 coding sequence is TGTGCCAGCAGCTTAGCGACTAGCGGGAGGAACAATGAGCAGTTCTTC. It is translated as CASSLATSGRNNEQFF.

The rearrangement uses TRBV28 and TRBJ2-2, with D hard to call. The germline V gene has CDR1 MDHEN and CDR2 SYDVKM. V was cut by 5 bases and J by 4 bases, with 11 bases left in between. This CDR3 comprises 14 residues. CDR3 loop: CASSAPGRTGELFF. CDR3 DNA sequence: TGTGCCAGCAGTGCTCCTGGACGCACCGGGGAGCTGTTTTTT.

This chain joins TRBV5-5 and TRBJ1-2; D remains unclear. Trimming left V 4 bases short and J 0 bases short, with 7 bases between. This CDR3 is built from 13 residues. Germline assignment: CDR1 SGHKS and CDR2 YYEKEE (reference sequence). The CDR3 region is CASSNQSNYGYTF. In nucleotides, the CDR3 is TGTGCCAGCAGCAACCAATCTAACTATGGCTACACCTTC. Based on the CDR3 plus reference TRBV5-5 and TRBJ1-2, the full variable domain is DAGVTQSPTHLIKTRGQQVTLRCSPISGHKSVSWYQQVLGQGPQFIFQYYEKEERGRGNFPDRFSARQFPNYSSELNVNALLLGDSALYLCASSNQSNYGYTFGSGTRLTVV.

V is TRBV5-6 and J is TRBJ2-1; 7 nucleotides line up with TRBD2. The CDR3 consists of 16 residues. Germline V CDR1 and CDR2: SGHDT, YYEEEE. V shed 4 bases and J 0 bases; nucleotides not matched to a gene: 7. The CDR3 protein is CASSLYRGSSYNEQFF. CDR3 nucleotide sequence: TGTGCCAGCAGCCTATATCGCGGGAGCTCCTACAATGAGCAGTTCTTC. The full variable domain, completed using reference TRBV5-6 and TRBJ2-1, is DAGVTQSPTHLIKTRGQQVTLRCSPKSGHDTVSWYQQALGQGPQFIFQYYEEEERQRGNFPDRFSGHQFPNYSSELNVNALLLGDSALYLCASSLYRGSSYNEQFFGPGTRLTVL.

The rearrangement uses TRBV7-2 and TRBJ2-7; the D gene is possibly TRBD2 (5 bases). Looked up from germline, CDR1 is SGHTA and CDR2 is FQGNSA. This CDR3 spans 17 amino acids. Trimming took off 3 bases at V and 1 base at J, with 19 bases between the two ends. The CDR3 sequence is CASSFYPFGEFSYEQYF. DNA for the CDR3: TGTGCCAGCAGCTTCTATCCATTTGGGGAGTTTTCCTACGAGCAGTACTTC.

V and J are TRBV19 and TRBJ1-1; no definite D call. Trimming left V 6 bases short and J 6 bases short, with 14 bases between. The germline V gene encodes CDR1 LNHDA and CDR2 SQIVND (reference sequence). The CDR3 contains 13 residues. The chain's CDR3 is CASRLRSAAEAFF. CDR3 nucleotide sequence: TGTGCCAGTAGGCTCCGTTCTGCCGCTGAAGCTTTCTTT.

The chain recombines TRBV27 with TRBJ1-1; a possible D gene is TRBD1 (5 bases). The V and J ends lost 5 bases and 4 bases respectively, with 17 bases between them. Germline CDR1 and CDR2: MNHEY and SMNVEV (reference sequence). There are 15 residues in the CDR3. In DNA, the CDR3 is TGTGCCAGCAGTCGAAGCAGGGTAGCGGGCACTGAAGCTTTCTTT. This codes for CASSRSRVAGTEAFF.

This rearrangement joins TRBV6-6 to TRBJ1-1, with a tentative D call TRBD1 (6 bases). Per germline, CDR1 MNHNY and CDR2 SVGAGI (reference sequence). This CDR3 region has 14 residues. The ends were cut back, 6 bases at V and 4 bases at J, with 15 bases in the middle. The CDR3 DNA reads TGTGCCAGCAGCTCCCGGCAGGGGTCCACTGAAGCTTTCTTT. It yields the protein CASSSRQGSTEAFF.

The chain carries TRBV18 and TRBJ2-1, with TRBD1 matching over 8 bases. This CDR3 region has 15 residues. The V and J ends lost 2 bases and 8 bases, in that order; junction bases with no gene match: 8. CDR1 and CDR2 (germline): KGHSH, LQKENI. CDR3 sequence: CASSPVGQGLHEQFF. The DNA for the CDR3 is TGTGCCAGCTCACCAGTAGGACAGGGTCTCCATGAGCAGTTCTTC.